Below are 23 T cell receptor beta chains sequenced from a single sample in a study of CD8 T cells in ankylosing spondylitis. MiXCR was run by TCRdb on the 5' RACE reads, yielding one entry per CDR3 protein. The sample has roughly 440,000 distinct CDR3 sequences, roughly a sixth seen once; the top ten hold 1%. The study's findings and limits: A TCR beta motif of fewer than ten highly homologous variants seemed to mark ankylosing spondylitis blood.

For these receptors, no antigen is known. Source material: blood, either unsorted or a sorted T cell fraction (not recorded which). These receptors came from a male donor with ankylosing spondylitis.

The table lists this clonotype with a few counts. V is TRBV20-1 and J is TRBJ2-1, with a possible D match to TRBD2 (5 bases). This CDR3 is built from 16 residues. The V gene's germline CDR1 is DFQATT and CDR2 SNEGSKA (reference sequence). Trimming pared 0 bases from V and 2 bases from J, leaving 14 bases between. In DNA, the CDR3 is TGCAGTGCTAGAGATGCGCGGACTCAGACCTACAATGAGCAGTTCTTC. Encoded protein: CSARDARTQTYNEQFF.

This clonotype has more than one count but fewer than ten. This sequence joins TRBV2 and TRBJ1-1; D not certain. V was clipped by 6 bases and J by 0 bases, with 11 bases between them. CDR1 SNHLY and CDR2 FYNNEI come from the germline V gene. The CDR3 extends over 14 amino acids. CDR3 protein: CASSVDILNTEAFF. As DNA, the CDR3 is TGTGCCAGCAGCGTCGACATTCTGAACACTGAAGCTTTCTTT. Supplemented by reference TRBV2 and TRBJ1-1, the full variable domain reads EPEVTQTPSHQVTQMGQEVILRCVPISNHLYFYWYRQILGQKVEFLVSFYNNEISEKSEIFDDQFSVERPDGSNFTLKIRSTKLEDSAMYFCASSVDILNTEAFFGQGTRLTVV.

This clonotype was seen a few times. The J gene is TRBJ2-7, the V gene TRBV6-5; 8 positions match TRBD2. There are 14 residues in the CDR3. V trimming: 2 bases; J trimming: 5 bases; junction bases outside the gene matches: 5. Germline CDR1 and CDR2: MNHEY and SVGAGI. DNA for the CDR3: TGTGCCAGCAGTTACCCCGGGAGGGAGCACGAGCAGTACTTC. Amino acid sequence: CASSYPGREHEQYF.

This chain uses TRBV12-5 with TRBJ1-4; tentatively, D is TRBD1 (5 bases). CDR1 and CDR2 (germline): LGHNT, FRNRAP. Trimming stripped 6 bases from V and 8 bases from J, with 16 bases between. This CDR3 contains 14 residues. CDR3 coding DNA: TGTGCTAGTGGACCAGGGCCTTGGGCAGAAAAACTGTTTTTT. As protein: CASGPGPWAEKLFF.

V gene TRBV4-2 combines with J gene TRBJ1-2; possible D gene TRBD1, 6 bases. Deletions cut 2 bases from V and 14 bases from J, with 24 bases between. CDR1 is LGHNA and CDR2 is YNFKEQ in the germline V gene. The CDR3 extends over 15 amino acids. CDR3 amino acids: CASSQSPLQGYPMTF. CDR3 bases: TGTGCCAGCAGCCAATCCCCCCTGCAGGGGTATCCGATGACCTTC.

The V call is TRBV28, the J call TRBJ1-6; the D is unclear. Germline CDR1 MDHEN, CDR2 SYDVKM. The V and J ends lost 6 bases and 8 bases respectively, with 14 bases between them. This CDR3 has 14 residues. The CDR3 here is CASRTLRGYSPLHF. DNA for the CDR3: TGTGCCAGCAGGACTCTTCGCGGTTATTCACCCCTCCACTTT.

The gene calls are TRBV6-1 and TRBJ1-5; D is unclear. Trimming left V 5 bases short and J 9 bases short, with 14 bases between. Germline CDR1 is MNHNS and CDR2 is SASEGT. This CDR3 region has 13 residues. CDR3 nucleotide sequence: TGTGCCAGCAGTCGCGACTTGGGAAGGCCCCAGCATTTT. Its protein is CASSRDLGRPQHF.

As for this clonotype: One end of the junction varies from germline; a read error may be responsible. This sequence joins TRBV5-1 and TRBJ2-7; 8 bases line up with TRBD2. The CDR3 has 13 residues. Germline CDR1 is SGHRS and CDR2 is YFSETQ. Here the CDR3 reads CASSLGTSYEQHF. Here the CDR3 DNA reads TGCGCCAGCAGCTTGGGGACTAGCTACGAGCAGCACTTC.

This clonotype was observed a handful of times. The chain carries TRBV12-3 or TRBV12-4 and TRBJ1-6; D may be TRBD1 (6 bases). Between the trimmed V and J ends, which lost 4 bases and 8 bases, there was a span of 18 bases. The CDR3 spans 16 residues. CDR3 loop: CASSWRSWTEDSPLHF. CDR3 nucleotide sequence: TGTGCCAGCAGTTGGCGGAGTTGGACAGAGGATTCACCCCTCCACTTT.

CDR3 nucleotide sequence: TGTGCCAGCAGCTCGAGGACTCCGGGACTAGCGGGGGGCCGCGGAATCTGGCGGGAGACCCAGTACTTC. Translating it yields CASSSRTPGLAGGRGIWRETQYF. V is TRBV7-1 and J is TRBJ2-5, with 15 bases that match TRBD2. TRBV7-1 is assigned to the ORF class and has an uncertain function. This CDR3 is 23 amino acids long. V shed 3 bases and J 5 bases; nucleotides not matched to a gene: 25.

This chain uses TRBV2 with TRBJ2-1, with D possibly being TRBD1 (5 bases). Germline assignment: CDR1 SNHLY and CDR2 FYNNEI. V lost 2 bases, J lost 10 bases, and 9 bases lay in between. The CDR3 runs to 12 residues. The CDR3: CASSETGLEQFF. In DNA, the CDR3 is TGTGCCAGCAGTGAAACAGGCCTAGAGCAGTTCTTC.

This clonotype has more than one count but fewer than ten. The J gene is TRBJ1-3, the V gene TRBV6-1; a weak D match, TRBD1 (6 bases). Germline assignment: CDR1 MNHNS and CDR2 SASEGT. The V end lost 6 bases, the J end lost 4 bases, and 13 bases lay between the germline ends. This CDR3 is built from 14 residues. This chain's CDR3 is CASSESRGGNTIYF. In DNA, the CDR3 is TGTGCCAGCAGCGAGTCCAGGGGCGGAAACACCATATATTTT.

There are a few counts of this clonotype. The CDR3 region has the DNA TGTGCCAGCAGCTACCGGGGACTAGCCGTCGAGCAGTACTTC. The encoded protein is CASSYRGLAVEQYF. The genes are TRBV7-2 and TRBJ2-7, with 9 bases fitting TRBD2. Looked up from germline, CDR1 is SGHTA and CDR2 is FQGNSA. With V trimmed by 4 bases and J by 6 bases, 7 bases remained unmatched. The CDR3 has 14 residues.

V usage is TRBV24-1 and J usage is TRBJ2-7; the D is unclear. V was shortened by 9 bases and J by 6 bases, with 20 bases between the two germline ends. The CDR3 contains 14 residues. Germline V gene lookup returns CDR1 KGHDR and CDR2 SFDVKD. CDR3 nucleotide sequence: TGTGCCACCTTCAGGAACAACCTCGCCTGCGAGCAGTACTTC. This sequence encodes CATFRNNLACEQYF.

This clonotype was seen a handful of times. The chain couples TRBV4-1 to TRBJ2-3; D unresolved. Germline-derived CDR1 and CDR2 are MGHRA and YSYEKL. The CDR3 extends over 17 amino acids. The V and J ends lost 2 bases and 1 base respectively, with 16 bases between them. CDR3 in amino acids: CASSQFYRAPGTDTQYF. The CDR3 nucleotides read TGCGCCAGCAGCCAATTTTATAGGGCCCCCGGCACAGATACGCAGTATTTT.

There are a few counts of this clonotype. V usage is TRBV2 and J usage is TRBJ1-5; 7 bases match TRBD1. J was trimmed by 0 bases and V by 6 bases; bases with no gene match: 5. This CDR3 region has 15 residues. Germline V lookup: CDR1 SNHLY, CDR2 FYNNEI. CDR3 bases: TGTGCCAGCAGGTACAGGGGTTATAGCAATCAGCCCCAGCATTTT. It is translated as CASRYRGYSNQPQHF.

The rearrangement joins TRBV7-2 to TRBJ1-1, with TRBD1 matching 7 bases. CDR1 and CDR2 (germline): SGHTA, FQGNSA. The J segment lost 10 bases and the V segment lost 7 bases, leaving 6 bases of the junction unmatched. The CDR3 is 11 residues long. CDR3 amino acids: CASTQGGGAFF. CDR3 sequence (DNA): TGTGCCAGCACCCAGGGGGGGGGAGCTTTCTTT.

This clonotype has just a few counts. The chain recombines TRBV9 with TRBJ2-7, with TRBD2 matching over 8 bases. The germline V gene encodes CDR1 SGDLS and CDR2 YYNGEE. V lost 0 bases, J lost 7 bases, and 9 bases stayed unmatched. The CDR3 contains 15 residues. The CDR3 here is CASSVDLAGMGEQYF. Written as DNA, the CDR3 is TGTGCCAGCAGCGTAGACTTAGCGGGAATGGGAGAGCAGTACTTC.

This clonotype has only a few counts. This chain joins TRBV15 and TRBJ1-1, with D possibly matching TRBD1 (6 bases). The germline V gene has CDR1 LNHNV and CDR2 YYDKDF (reference sequence). CDR3 length equals 12 residues. Deletions cut 6 bases from V and 13 bases from J, with 18 bases between. The CDR3 DNA follows: TGTGCCACCAGTCCCGGGGGGGGCCCCGGTTTCTTT. The encoded protein is CATSPGGGPGFF.

This clonotype has a handful of counts. The chain links TRBV4-3 to TRBJ1-2; maybe TRBD1 (5 bases). Deletions cut 3 bases from V and 4 bases from J, with 15 bases between. CDR1 is LGHNA and CDR2 is YSLEER in the germline V gene. The CDR3 totals 15 residues. The CDR3 nucleotides are TGCGCCAGCAGCCAGGTTAAACGGGGCTCCTATGGCTACACCTTC. The encoded protein is CASSQVKRGSYGYTF.

This clonotype has only a few counts. The chain joins TRBV2 to TRBJ1-1; D unclear. The CDR3 contains 12 residues. Between the trimmed V and J ends, which lost 2 bases and 5 bases, there was a span of 6 bases. Germline CDR1 is SNHLY and CDR2 is FYNNEI. The chain's CDR3 is CASSEQWTEAFF. DNA of the CDR3: TGTGCCAGCAGTGAACAGTGGACTGAAGCTTTCTTT.

There are a few counts of this clonotype. The gene calls are TRBV6-2 or TRBV6-3 and TRBJ2-1; D may be TRBD2 (6 bases). The CDR3 is 12 residues long. The germline V gene has CDR1 MNHEY and CDR2 SVGEGT. Trimming shortened V by 4 bases and J by 10 bases, and 11 bases separated the two germline ends. CDR3 loop: CASSWGVGEQFF. CDR3 sequence (DNA): TGTGCCAGCAGTTGGGGGGTAGGAGAGCAGTTCTTC.

This clonotype was counted a few times. V and J are TRBV12-3 or TRBV12-4 and TRBJ1-1; tentatively, D is TRBD1 (6 bases). This CDR3 contains 16 residues. V lost 6 bases, J lost 6 bases, and 23 bases lay in between. CDR3 nucleotide sequence: TGTGCCAGCAGGATTGGACAGACCCTCGGTTTTCCTGAAGCTTTCTTT. Protein product: CASRIGQTLGFPEAFF.